This is a list of T cell receptor beta chains from one sample in a study of siplizumab effects on memory and regulatory T cells. Sequencing was performed with immunoSEQ multiplex PCR; in TCRdb, only in-frame clones are kept and a portion is missing. This sample has about 100,000 clones, with roughly nine tenths found just once. The sample was Tregs sorted from blood. Receptors were obtained from a human donor in good health. Both conserved end residues are part of each CDR3. The order of the fields is CDR3 DNA, CDR3 protein, J gene, V gene, D gene, clone size, CDR3 length. D genes are given only for firm matches. Only part of the rows carry a size: once, few, many, or a class if the clone is expanded.

CDR3 DNA: TGTGCCAGCAGCGCAAGGGGGTACAATGAGCAGTTCTTC
CDR3 protein: CASSARGYNEQFF
J gene: TRBJ2-1
V gene: TRBV7-9
D gene: .
clone size: .
CDR3 length: 13

CDR3 DNA: TGTGCCAGTAGTATAGGGCAGGGGGTTAGGCGGGAGAGAAAGACCCAGTACTTC
CDR3 protein: CASSIGQGVRRERKTQYF
J gene: TRBJ2-5
V gene: TRBV19
D gene: .
clone size: .
CDR3 length: 18

CDR3 DNA: TGCGCCAGCAGCTTACAGGGGACTGATTCACCCCTCCACTTT
CDR3 protein: CASSLQGTDSPLHF
J gene: TRBJ1-6
V gene: TRBV5-1
D gene: TRBD1
clone size: .
CDR3 length: 14

CDR3 DNA: TGTGCCAGCAGCGGGACTAGCGGGGGCACAGATACGCAGTATTTT
CDR3 protein: CASSGTSGGTDTQYF
J gene: TRBJ2-3
V gene: TRBV7-2
D gene: TRBD2
clone size: .
CDR3 length: 15

CDR3 DNA: TGTGCCAGTAGTAAGACAGGGGGCCAACTCTCGTATGGCTACACCTTC
CDR3 protein: CASSKTGGQLSYGYTF
J gene: TRBJ1-2
V gene: TRBV19
D gene: TRBD1
clone size: .
CDR3 length: 16

CDR3 DNA: TGTGCCAGCAGCCCCCTTACGGGTATCGCAGATACGCAGTATTTT
CDR3 protein: CASSPLTGIADTQYF
J gene: TRBJ2-3
V gene: TRBV5-6
D gene: .
clone size: .
CDR3 length: 15

CDR3 DNA: TGTGCCAGCAGCCCGTCAGGGGGAGATACGCAGTATTTT
CDR3 protein: CASSPSGGDTQYF
J gene: TRBJ2-3
V gene: TRBV7-9
D gene: TRBD1
clone size: few
CDR3 length: 13

CDR3 DNA: TGTGCCAGCGACGCCTTAGCGGGAGTATACGAGCAGTACTTC
CDR3 protein: CASDALAGVYEQYF
J gene: TRBJ2-7
V gene: TRBV6-1
D gene: TRBD2
clone size: .
CDR3 length: 14

CDR3 DNA: TGTGCCAGCTCCCTGGACAGGGACGGAAACACCATATATTTT
CDR3 protein: CASSLDRDGNTIYF
J gene: TRBJ1-3
V gene: TRBV18
D gene: TRBD1
clone size: .
CDR3 length: 14

CDR3 DNA: TGCAGCGCCCAAACGGGGCTAGCGGCAACCAATGAGCAGTTCTTC
CDR3 protein: CSAQTGLAATNEQFF
J gene: TRBJ2-1
V gene: TRBV29-1
D gene: TRBD2
clone size: .
CDR3 length: 15

CDR3 DNA: TGTGCCAGTAGTATTTACAAAGTCTCCTACAATGAGCAGTTCTTC
CDR3 protein: CASSIYKVSYNEQFF
J gene: TRBJ2-1
V gene: TRBV19
D gene: .
clone size: .
CDR3 length: 15

CDR3 DNA: TGTGCCAGCAGGTCCAGCTCCGAGCAGTACTTC
CDR3 protein: CASRSSSEQYF
J gene: TRBJ2-7
V gene: TRBV28
D gene: .
clone size: .
CDR3 length: 11

CDR3 DNA: TGTGCCAGCAGGGCCCCGATTAGCACAGATACGCAGTATTTT
CDR3 protein: CASRAPISTDTQYF
J gene: TRBJ2-3
V gene: TRBV28
D gene: .
clone size: once
CDR3 length: 14

CDR3 DNA: TGTGCCAGCAGCTTGGTGGGCAGGGGGGGCACTGAAGCTTTCTTT
CDR3 protein: CASSLVGRGGTEAFF
J gene: TRBJ1-1
V gene: TRBV5-4
D gene: TRBD1
clone size: .
CDR3 length: 15